The rows below give T cell receptor beta chains drawn from one sample of a study of blood T cell repertoires in COVID-19. Here immunoSEQ multiplex PCR was the method, and the copy in TCRdb shows in-frame clones only, minus some. The sample has under 200,000 clones, more than 75% seen once; the top ten hold less than 7%. The sequenced sample consisted of peripheral blood. Receptors originate from a woman in her 40s with COVID-19, enrolled during active disease. Each CDR3 is given with its conserved first and last residue. Fields, in order: D gene, clone size, V gene, CDR3 protein. A D gene is named only where the DNA matches it firmly. Size values are once, few and many counts, or a class for expanded clones, and some rows have none.

TRBD2,NA,TRBV6-5,CASSYSASGVYNEQFF
NA,NA,TRBV7-7,CASSLSGTDTQYF
NA,NA,TRBV15,CATSNPGLLNSPLHF
TRBD2,NA,TRBV7-2,CASSTGLAGAETQYF
TRBD2,NA,TRBV11-2,CASSLDPPGAGDTQYF
TRBD2,NA,TRBV18,CASSPQAGVLTDTQYF
NA,NA,TRBV6-2/TRBV6-3,CASSRTEAGNTIYF
NA,NA,TRBV19,CASRRTIGQTSYEQYF
TRBD1,NA,TRBV5-4,CASRPDRGNYGYTF
NA,NA,TRBV19,CASSPRGEGYQPQHF
NA,NA,TRBV25-1,CASSLEIANYGYTF
NA,NA,TRBV11-1,CASSIRLQGGETQYF
TRBD1,NA,TRBV9,CASSPGQMVVEKMAKTF
TRBD1,NA,TRBV6-6,CASSFLDRGDTEAFF
TRBD1,NA,TRBV12-3/TRBV12-4,CAGQGAVNTEAFF
NA,once,TRBV30,CAWGVGASWANTEAFF
TRBD2,NA,TRBV5-8,CASSQRELAGAEGTQYF
NA,once,TRBV19,CASSINQVMNTEAFF
NA,NA,TRBV29-1,CSVESVQNTEAFF
TRBD2,few,TRBV6-2/TRBV6-3,CASSPLLRREGGEQYF
NA,once,TRBV2,CASSEQGIGNQPQHF
TRBD1,NA,TRBV10-3,CAITPGTENSPLHF
NA,NA,TRBV4-2,CASSQGEQEFYGYTF
TRBD1,once,TRBV5-1,CASSPGQDAPYEQYF
NA,NA,TRBV5-5,CASSPRHSTEAFF
TRBD1,NA,TRBV5-1,CASSQGQGARSPLHF
NA,NA,TRBV6-5,CASTGKGLPLGEQYF
TRBD1,NA,TRBV6-5,CASRTGGLNEQFF
NA,NA,TRBV5-4,CASSLGTGALGKTQYF
NA,NA,TRBV7-8,CASSPPLTQPPYEQYF
TRBD1,NA,TRBV7-8,CASRPDRGQTGLETQYF
TRBD1,few,TRBV11-2,CASSSPRTGAEAFF